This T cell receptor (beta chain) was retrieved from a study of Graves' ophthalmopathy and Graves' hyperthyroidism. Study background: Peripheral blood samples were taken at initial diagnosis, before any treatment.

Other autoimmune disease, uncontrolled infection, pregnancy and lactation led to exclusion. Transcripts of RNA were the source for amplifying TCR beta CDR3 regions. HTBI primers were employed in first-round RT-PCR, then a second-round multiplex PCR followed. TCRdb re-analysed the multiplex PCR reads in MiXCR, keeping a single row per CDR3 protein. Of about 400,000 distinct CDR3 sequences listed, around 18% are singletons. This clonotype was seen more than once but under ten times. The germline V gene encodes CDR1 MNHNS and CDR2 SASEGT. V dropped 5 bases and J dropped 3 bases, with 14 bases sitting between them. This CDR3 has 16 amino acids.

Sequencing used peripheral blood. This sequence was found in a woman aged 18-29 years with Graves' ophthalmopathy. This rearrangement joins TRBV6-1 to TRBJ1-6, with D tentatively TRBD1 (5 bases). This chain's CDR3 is CASSREGFGYNSPLHF. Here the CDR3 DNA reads TGTGCCAGCAGTCGGGAGGGGTTTGGCTATAATTCACCCCTCCACTTT.